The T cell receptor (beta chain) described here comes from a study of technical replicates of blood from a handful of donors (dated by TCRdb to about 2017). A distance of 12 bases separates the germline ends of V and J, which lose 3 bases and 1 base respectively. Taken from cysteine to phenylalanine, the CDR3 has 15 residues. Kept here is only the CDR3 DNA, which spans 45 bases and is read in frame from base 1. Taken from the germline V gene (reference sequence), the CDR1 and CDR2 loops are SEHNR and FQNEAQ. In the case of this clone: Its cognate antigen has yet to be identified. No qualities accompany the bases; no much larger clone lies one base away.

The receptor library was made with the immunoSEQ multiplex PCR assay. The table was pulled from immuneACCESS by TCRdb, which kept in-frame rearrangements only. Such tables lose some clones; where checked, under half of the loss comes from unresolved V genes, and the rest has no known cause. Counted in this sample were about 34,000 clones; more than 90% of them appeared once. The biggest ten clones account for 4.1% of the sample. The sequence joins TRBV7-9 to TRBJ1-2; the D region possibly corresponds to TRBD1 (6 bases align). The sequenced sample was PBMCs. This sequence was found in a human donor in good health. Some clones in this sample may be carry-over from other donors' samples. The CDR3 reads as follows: CASSFDWTVNYGYTF. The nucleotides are TGTGCCAGCAGCTTCGACTGGACAGTTAACTATGGCTACACCTTC.